What follows are 27 T cell receptor beta chains derived from one specimen sequenced in a study of T cell changes during pregnancy in multiple sclerosis. The repertoire was sequenced with immunoSEQ multiplex PCR; TCRdb's copy has only in-frame clones and lacks some. The sample holds just over 90,000 clones, roughly 89% seen once. This sample comprised peripheral blood, obtained after pregnancy. The receptors stem from a female donor in good health, enrolled as a control in a pregnancy study.

The chain has TRBV7-2 and TRBJ2-4, with D possibly matching TRBD1 (6 bases). This CDR3 has 13 amino acids. Germline V gives CDR1 SGHTA, CDR2 FQGNSA. V was shortened by 1 base and J by 8 bases, with 9 bases between the two germline ends. CDR3 DNA sequence: TGTGCCAGCAGCTTAGACAGGGCGGACATTCAGTACTTC. This codes for CASSLDRADIQYF.

J is TRBJ2-1 and V is TRBV5-1; D unresolved. This CDR3 is 14 amino acids long. In germline, CDR1 is SGHRS, CDR2 YFSETQ. V shed 0 bases and J shed 5 bases, with 9 bases lying between them. The CDR3 sequence is CASSLDSRNNEQFF. The CDR3 DNA sequence: TGCGCCAGCAGCTTGGACAGCCGAAACAATGAGCAGTTCTTC.

The chain recombines TRBV4-3 with TRBJ1-4, with a possible D match to TRBD1 (5 bases). Trimming removed 4 bases from V and 5 bases from J, with 17 bases in between. CDR3 size: 16 residues. The germline gives CDR1 LGHNA, CDR2 YSLEER. CDR3 protein: CASSRRPTAKNEKLFF. The CDR3 DNA reads TGCGCCAGCAGCCGACGGCCGACAGCTAAAAATGAAAAACTGTTTTTT.

The gene calls are TRBV11-2 and TRBJ1-1, with D possibly being TRBD1 (6 bases). CDR1 and CDR2 (germline): SGHAT, FQNNGV. V was clipped by 7 bases and J by 12 bases, with 18 bases between them. The CDR3 sequence is 12 residues long. The CDR3 coding sequence is TGTGCCAGCAAAGGCAATAACAGGGTAACTTTCTTT. Translated: CASKGNNRVTFF.

The genes are TRBV6-5 and TRBJ2-7; 8 nucleotides align to TRBD2. Germline CDR1 MNHEY, CDR2 SVGAGI. The CDR3 runs to 14 residues. The CDR3 region has the DNA TGTGGCACGCAGCGGGGGCACGCCTCCTACGAGCAGTACTTC. This encodes CGTQRGHASYEQYF.

V and J are TRBV5-1 and TRBJ1-6, with TRBD1 matching 8 bases. The CDR3 loop spans 16 amino acids. Trimming removed 4 bases from V and 4 bases from J; junction bases left unmatched: 7. Germline loops: CDR1 SGHRS, CDR2 YFSETQ. CDR3 coding DNA: TGCGCCAGCAGCCCGGAGGGGACAGGATATAATTCACCCCTCCACTTT. Translation gives CASSPEGTGYNSPLHF.

The V and J genes are TRBV4-3 and TRBJ2-2, with TRBD1 as a possible D gene (6 bases). Germline lookup yields CDR1 LGHNA and CDR2 YSLEER. With 0 bases removed from V and 3 bases from J, the gap between germline ends came to 11 bases. The CDR3 runs to 16 residues. This chain's CDR3 is CASSQDSDRYTGELFF. The DNA for the CDR3 is TGCGCCAGCAGCCAAGATTCGGACAGATACACCGGGGAGCTGTTTTTT.

The chain links TRBV14 to TRBJ1-1; possible D gene TRBD1, 6 bases. Trimming left V 4 bases short and J 4 bases short, with 19 bases between. This CDR3 has 16 residues. CDR1 SGHDN and CDR2 FVKESK come from the germline V gene. The CDR3 protein is CASSLLPQGAGTEAFF. CDR3 bases: TGTGCCAGCAGCCTTTTACCACAGGGTGCGGGCACTGAAGCTTTCTTT.

The chain links TRBV7-2 to TRBJ2-7; the match to TRBD1 covers 7 bases. Germline lookup yields CDR1 SGHTA and CDR2 FQGNSA. V gave up 10 bases and J gave up 3 bases; unmatched junction bases: 12. The CDR3 extends over 14 amino acids. The CDR3 sequence: CATETGQSNYEQYF. The CDR3 DNA reads TGTGCCACCGAAACGGGACAGTCAAACTACGAGCAGTACTTC.

This chain connects TRBV6-1 to TRBJ2-7, with 8 bases matching TRBD2. The CDR3 has 14 amino acids. V was pared by 1 base and J by 6 bases, with 5 bases of the junction left unmatched. The germline V gene has CDR1 MNHNS and CDR2 SASEGT. The CDR3 loop reads CASSEGTSRGEQYF. The CDR3 DNA follows: TGTGCCAGCAGTGAAGGGACTAGCCGGGGCGAGCAGTACTTC.

This sequence joins TRBV9 and TRBJ2-3, with 7 bases identical to TRBD2. J gave up 9 bases and V 2 bases, and 12 bases lay outside the gene matches. Germline CDR1 SGDLS, CDR2 YYNGEE. The CDR3 is 15 amino acids. The DNA of the CDR3 is TGTGCCAGCAGCGTCGTGACTAGCCGCCAAAGCACGCAGTATTTT. As protein: CASSVVTSRQSTQYF.

This clone was observed once. J is TRBJ2-4 and V is TRBV2; D might be TRBD1 (6 bases). Trimming shortened V by 1 base and J by 6 bases, and 13 bases separated the two germline ends. Germline assignment: CDR1 SNHLY and CDR2 FYNNEI. The CDR3 covers 15 residues. In DNA form, the CDR3 reads TGTGCCAGCAGTGAAGGGGGGCTCGCTAGAAACATTCAGTACTTC. It encodes CASSEGGLARNIQYF.

The chain is built from TRBV2 and TRBJ2-7; TRBD2 matches 7 bases. This CDR3 spans 14 amino acids. The germline V gene has CDR1 SNHLY and CDR2 FYNNEI. The J segment lost 3 bases and the V segment lost 6 bases, leaving 8 bases of the junction unmatched. The CDR3 DNA is TGTGCCAGCAGGCAAGCGGGGAAGGTCTACGAGCAGTACTTC. This gives the protein CASRQAGKVYEQYF.

The V gene is TRBV9, the J gene TRBJ1-2; 8 bases align to TRBD1. V trimming: 1 base; J trimming: 7 bases; junction bases outside the gene matches: 9. The germline gives CDR1 SGDLS, CDR2 YYNGEE. The CDR3 covers 15 residues. CDR3 residues: CASSVWQGANFGYTF. The DNA of the CDR3 is TGTGCCAGCAGCGTATGGCAGGGGGCGAATTTTGGCTACACCTTC.

The V call is TRBV9, the J call TRBJ2-1; a possible D gene is TRBD1 (6 bases). V dropped 4 bases and J dropped 8 bases, with 16 bases sitting between them. From germline, CDR1 is SGDLS and CDR2 YYNGEE. This CDR3 is 14 amino acids long. The CDR3 DNA reads TGTGCCAGCAGCACACGGGACAAGACCTATGAGCAGTTCTTC. Translated, it gives CASSTRDKTYEQFF.

The V call is TRBV6-5, the J call TRBJ1-3; no definite D call. CDR3 length: 13 amino acids. Trimming cost V 7 bases and J 13 bases, with 20 bases left between them. Germline CDR1 reads MNHEY; CDR2 reads SVGAGI. The CDR3 region has the DNA TGTGCCAGCACGACACCCGGCTCTACAAAAATATATTTT. Its protein product is CASTTPGSTKIYF.

The chain combines TRBV18 with TRBJ2-7, with TRBD1 matching over 12 bases. Germline trimming cut 1 base from V and 2 bases from J; bases unmatched to any gene: 9. The CDR3 loop spans 18 amino acids. Germline CDR1 KGHSH, CDR2 LQKENI. CDR3: CASSPLGQGAVGPYEQYF. The CDR3 coding sequence is TGTGCCAGCTCACCACTGGGACAGGGGGCTGTGGGCCCCTACGAGCAGTACTTC.

V and J are TRBV10-2 and TRBJ2-7; D is unresolved. Germline CDR1 reads WSHSY; CDR2 reads SAAADI. The V and J ends lost 6 bases and 1 base respectively, with 4 bases between them. The CDR3 is 11 amino acids. CDR3 nucleotide sequence: TGCGCCAGCAGCGGGTCCTACGAGCAGTACTTC. Its translation: CASSGSYEQYF.

V and J are TRBV28 and TRBJ2-7; TRBD1 might be the D (5 bases). The V end was cut by 5 bases, the J end by 0 bases, with 17 bases between. Germline V gene lookup returns CDR1 MDHEN and CDR2 SYDVKM. The CDR3 covers 16 residues. The CDR3 protein is CASSRVRLGASYEQYF. In DNA form, the CDR3 reads TGTGCCAGCAGTAGGGTCCGGCTAGGGGCCTCCTACGAGCAGTACTTC.

This chain connects TRBV9 to TRBJ2-2; D possibly corresponds to TRBD1 (6 bases). The V gene's germline CDR1 is SGDLS and CDR2 YYNGEE. Trimming shortened V by 3 bases and J by 1 base, and 13 bases separated the two germline ends. The CDR3 totals 16 residues. CDR3 sequence reads: CASSAVRTVNTGELFF. CDR3 in DNA: TGTGCCAGCAGCGCCGTGAGGACAGTGAACACCGGGGAGCTGTTTTTT.

The chain uses TRBV6-5 and TRBJ1-5; D call uncertain. This CDR3 comprises 13 residues. V was shortened by 6 bases and J by 3 bases, with 9 bases between the two germline ends. Germline CDR1 is MNHEY and CDR2 is SVGAGI. The CDR3 protein is CASRQQINQPQHF. The CDR3 DNA is TGTGCCAGCAGGCAACAGATCAATCAGCCCCAGCATTTT.

This chain connects TRBV11-2 to TRBJ1-3, with TRBD1 matching over 10 bases. CDR3 size: 16 residues. V trimming: 5 bases; J trimming: 8 bases; junction bases outside the gene matches: 12. CDR1 and CDR2 from the germline V gene are SGHAT and FQNNGV. The CDR3 here is CASSRYPPGQGHTIYF. The CDR3 DNA follows: TGTGCCAGCAGCCGATATCCTCCGGGACAGGGGCACACCATATATTTT.

This sequence joins TRBV27 and TRBJ2-7, with D possibly being TRBD2 (5 bases). CDR1 MNHEY and CDR2 SMNVEV come from the germline V gene (reference sequence). The CDR3 totals 14 residues. V was shortened by 2 bases and J by 2 bases, with 10 bases between the two germline ends. The chain's CDR3 is CASSLRGITYEQYF. CDR3 DNA: TGTGCCAGCAGTTTACGGGGAATTACCTACGAGCAGTACTTC.

The V call is TRBV29-1, the J call TRBJ1-2, with D unclear. Germline values: CDR1 SQVTM, CDR2 ANQGSEA. Trimming took off 0 bases at V and 8 bases at J, with 10 bases between the two ends. The CDR3 spans 12 residues. The CDR3 nucleotides are TGCAGCGTTGAAGACGTCCGCGGCGGCTACACCTTC. Its translation is CSVEDVRGGYTF. The full variable domain, rest sourced from reference TRBV29-1 and TRBJ1-2, is SAVISQKPSRDICQRGTSLTIQCQVDSQVTMMFWYRQQPGQSLTLIATANQGSEATYESGFVIDKFPISRPNLTFSTLTVSNMSPEDSSIYLCSVEDVRGGYTFGSGTRLTVV.

The chain employs TRBV5-5 and TRBJ1-4; D remains unclear. V shed 0 bases and J shed 5 bases, with 11 bases lying between them. Germline assignment: CDR1 SGHKS and CDR2 YYEKEE (reference sequence). The CDR3 runs 15 residues. The CDR3 spells CASSLAGRLNEKLFF. The CDR3 nucleotides read TGTGCCAGCAGCTTGGCCGGCAGGTTGAATGAAAAACTGTTTTTT. Drawing the rest from reference TRBV5-5 and TRBJ1-4, the complete variable domain is DAGVTQSPTHLIKTRGQQVTLRCSPISGHKSVSWYQQVLGQGPQFIFQYYEKEERGRGNFPDRFSARQFPNYSSELNVNALLLGDSALYLCASSLAGRLNEKLFFGSGTQLSVL.

This clone was observed a single time. CDR3 protein: CASSGTGTRSNQPQHF. The CDR3 DNA reads as TGTGCCAGCAGCGGGACAGGGACGAGGAGCAATCAGCCCCAGCATTTT. The J gene is TRBJ1-5, the V gene TRBV2, with TRBD1 matching 9 bases. V lost 6 bases and J lost 1; bases outside the gene matches: 7. Germline V CDR1 and CDR2: SNHLY, FYNNEI. This CDR3 spans 16 amino acids.

The CDR3 loop reads CASSFWDISGNTIYF. The DNA for the CDR3 is TGTGCCAGCAGCTTTTGGGACATCTCTGGAAACACCATATATTTT. This chain links TRBV7-9 with TRBJ1-3; D possibly corresponds to TRBD1 (6 bases). The V end was cut by 3 bases, the J end by 0 bases, with 9 bases between. The CDR3 spans 15 residues. CDR1 and CDR2 (germline): SEHNR, FQNEAQ (reference sequence).